This T cell receptor (beta chain) appears in the sequencing data of a study of human T cells and chemical hapten exposure. This clonotype was detected many times. Trimming at V came to 5 bases and at J to 0 bases, leaving 5 bases not matched to a gene. The CDR3 is made up of 17 amino acids. The germline V gene encodes CDR1 DFQATT and CDR2 SNEGSKA (reference sequence). Each CDR3 protein is one row after TCRdb ran MiXCR on the RACE reads. Altogether fewer than 100,000 distinct CDR3 sequences are present, 11% being singletons, with the ten largest covering approximately 1%. Regarding time point: patch test 3, about 24 weeks after DPC sensitization. Treatment in this sample: therapeutic diphenylcyclopropenone sensitization with weekly scalp DPC.

Material: whole blood, obtained in connection with sensitization to the hapten diphenylcyclopropenone (DPC). The source is a woman aged 25-40 years with alopecia areata. Some clones in this sample may be carry-over from other donors' samples. V gene TRBV20-1 combines with J gene TRBJ2-1, with TRBD2 identical over 15 bases. The CDR3 nucleotides read TGCAGTGCTTCCGGGACTAGCGGGGGGAGCTCCTACAATGAGCAGTTCTTC. Residues: CSASGTSGGSSYNEQFF.